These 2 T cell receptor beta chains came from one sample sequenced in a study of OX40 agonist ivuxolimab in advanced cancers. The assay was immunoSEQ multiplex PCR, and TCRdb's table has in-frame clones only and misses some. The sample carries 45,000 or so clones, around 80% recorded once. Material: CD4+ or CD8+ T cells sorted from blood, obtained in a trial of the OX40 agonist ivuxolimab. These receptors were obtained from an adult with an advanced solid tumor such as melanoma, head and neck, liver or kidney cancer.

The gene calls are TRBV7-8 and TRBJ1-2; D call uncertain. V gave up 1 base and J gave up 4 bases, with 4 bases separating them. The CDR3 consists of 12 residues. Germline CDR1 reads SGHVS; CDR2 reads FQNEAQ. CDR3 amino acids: CASSLETYGYTF. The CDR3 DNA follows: TGTGCCAGCAGCTTAGAGACCTATGGCTACACCTTC.

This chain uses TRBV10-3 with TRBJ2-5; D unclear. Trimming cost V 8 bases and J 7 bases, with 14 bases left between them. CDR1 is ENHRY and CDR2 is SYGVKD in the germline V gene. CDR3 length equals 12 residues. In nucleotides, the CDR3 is TGTGCCATCCCCGTTGGTGGTGGGACCCAGTACTTC. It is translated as CAIPVGGGTQYF.